The 22 T cell receptor beta chains below come from one sample, sequenced in a study of blood T cell repertoires in COVID-19 (dated by TCRdb to about 2020). The library relied on the immunoSEQ multiplex PCR assay. Here the immuneACCESS table is served through TCRdb, limited to in-frame sequences with V and J called. Missing clones are a known gap in these copies; in checked studies unresolved V genes cover under half, and the rest lacks a known reason. The sample includes tens of thousands of clones, with approximately 85% observed a single time. The biggest ten clones account for about 9.4% of the sample. Sequencing was carried out using peripheral blood. These receptors originate from a human donor in a cohort sampled during active COVID-19.

This chain links TRBV4-3 with TRBJ2-5; TRBD2 aligns across 15 bases. V shed 3 bases, J shed 4 bases, and the junction held 3 bases outside the gene matches. The CDR3 runs 16 residues. Germline V lookup: CDR1 LGHNA, CDR2 YSLEER. CDR3 sequence reads: CASSQGLAGGGETQYF. CDR3 DNA sequence: TGCGCCAGCAGCCAGGGACTAGCGGGAGGTGGAGAGACCCAGTACTTC.

The chain uses TRBV27 and TRBJ1-2; D might be TRBD1 (5 bases). The germline V and J ends were trimmed by 2 bases and 6 bases, with 10 bases remaining between them. The germline V gene has CDR1 MNHEY and CDR2 SMNVEV (reference sequence). The CDR3 length is 13 residues. The CDR3 DNA follows: TGTGCCAGCAGTTTAAGGGGAACTCATGGCTACACCTTC. As protein: CASSLRGTHGYTF.

This clone was detected only once. The V and J genes are TRBV4-2 and TRBJ1-1; TRBD1 matches at 10 bases. With 3 bases clipped from V and 4 bases from J, the junction kept 8 bases outside the gene matches. Per germline, CDR1 LGHNA and CDR2 YNFKEQ. The CDR3 sequence is 16 residues long. The CDR3, as DNA: TGTGCCAGCAGCCAGGGACAGGGGAACCAAGGCACTGAAGCTTTCTTT. It yields the protein CASSQGQGNQGTEAFF.

The chain joins TRBV20-1 to TRBJ2-1; 11 bases map to TRBD2. V gave up 3 bases and J gave up 7 bases; unmatched junction bases: 8. CDR1 and CDR2 from the germline V gene are DFQATT and SNEGSKA (reference sequence). This CDR3 has 15 amino acids. CDR3: CSASITSGRSNEQFF. The DNA of the CDR3 is TGCAGTGCTAGTATCACTAGCGGGAGATCGAATGAGCAGTTCTTC.

The V gene is TRBV9, the J gene TRBJ2-7; 9 bases match TRBD1. The CDR3 runs 18 residues. Germline CDR1 and CDR2: SGDLS and YYNGEE. The V segment lost 0 bases and the J segment 0 bases; nucleotides outside the gene matches: 10. The CDR3 protein is CASSVGPRTGAISYEQYF. The DNA of the CDR3 is TGTGCCAGCAGCGTAGGCCCCCGGACAGGGGCGATCTCCTACGAGCAGTACTTC.

The chain carries TRBV28 and TRBJ1-5; D gene uncertain. In germline, CDR1 is MDHEN, CDR2 SYDVKM. V lost 3 bases and J 0 bases, leaving 9 bases between the germline ends. This CDR3 is built from 15 residues. This CDR3 reads CASSLFAASNQPQHF. As DNA, the CDR3 is TGTGCCAGCAGTTTGTTTGCGGCTAGCAATCAGCCCCAGCATTTT.

V usage is TRBV2 and J usage is TRBJ1-1; weak D call: TRBD1 (6 bases). Per the germline V gene, CDR1 is SNHLY and CDR2 is FYNNEI. Trimming took 4 bases from V and 4 from J, leaving 19 bases between them. This CDR3 has 16 amino acids. In DNA, the CDR3 is TGTGCCAGCAGTGTGAGGAAGAACAGGGTGATCACTGAAGCTTTCTTT. Translating it yields CASSVRKNRVITEAFF.

The V gene is TRBV5-8, the J gene TRBJ2-4, with a possible D match to TRBD1 (6 bases). The CDR3 has 15 residues. Trimming stripped 4 bases from V and 6 bases from J, with 17 bases between. CDR1 is SGHTS and CDR2 is YDEGEE in the germline V gene. CDR3 sequence: CASSPPGHLGNIQYF. As DNA, the CDR3 is TGTGCCAGCAGCCCACCGGGACACCTGGGAAACATTCAGTACTTC. Together with reference TRBV5-8 and TRBJ2-4, the CDR3 gives the full variable domain: EAGVTQSPTHLIKTRGQQATLRCSPISGHTSVYWYQQALGLGLQFLLWYDEGEERNRGNFPPRFSGRQFPNYSSELNVNALELEDSALYLCASSPPGHLGNIQYFGAGTRLSVL.

The gene calls are TRBV6-1 and TRBJ1-6; no reliable D call. Between the trimmed V and J ends, which lost 1 base and 6 bases, there was a span of 16 bases. Germline CDR1 and CDR2: MNHNS and SASEGT. The CDR3 covers 17 residues. The DNA for the CDR3 is TGTGCCAGCAGTGAAGTCGTGAGAGGCTCTACTAATTCACCCCTCCACTTT. Protein: CASSEVVRGSTNSPLHF.

The chain couples TRBV6-2 or TRBV6-3 to TRBJ2-2; 9 bases map to TRBD1. In germline, CDR1 is MNHEY, CDR2 SVGEGT. The V and J ends lost 5 bases and 4 bases, in that order; junction bases with no gene match: 8. This CDR3 spans 16 amino acids. The CDR3 DNA reads TGTGCCAGCAGTGGGACGGGACAGGGCGGCACCGGGGAGCTGTTTTTT. It is translated as CASSGTGQGGTGELFF.

The chain recombines TRBV3-1 (or the pseudogene TRBV3-2) with TRBJ2-3, with 7 bases that match TRBD2. Germline CDR1 is LGHDT and CDR2 is YNNKEL (reference sequence). V shed 1 base and J 0 bases; nucleotides not matched to a gene: 10. CDR3 length: 18 residues. The CDR3 DNA sequence: TGTGCCAGCAGCCAAGTTAGCGGGTGGTATGCAAGCACAGATACGCAGTATTTT. Translated: CASSQVSGWYASTDTQYF.

The chain uses TRBV7-8 and TRBJ2-3, with D unclear. Germline V gene sequence: CDR1 SGHVS, CDR2 FQNEAQ. This CDR3 comprises 13 residues. The V and J ends lost 4 bases and 5 bases respectively, with 10 bases between them. This CDR3 reads CASSSSSVDTQYF. CDR3 nucleotide sequence: TGTGCCAGCAGCTCCTCCAGCGTAGATACGCAGTATTTT.

The chain is built from TRBV10-3 and TRBJ2-7, with a possible D match to TRBD1 (5 bases). V gave up 4 bases and J gave up 5 bases, with 12 bases separating them. The CDR3 contains 13 residues. The germline CDR1 and CDR2 sequences are ENHRY and SYGVKD. The CDR3, as DNA: TGTGCCATCAGTGGTGAAAGGGGCCACGAGCAGTACTTC. Residues: CAISGERGHEQYF.

The rearrangement links TRBV28 to TRBJ2-4, with 9 nucleotides matching TRBD1. CDR1 and CDR2 (germline): MDHEN, SYDVKM. The CDR3 runs to 13 residues. Trimming took 7 bases from V and 7 from J; bases not matched to a gene: 5. The CDR3 sequence: CASTLQGANIQYF. CDR3 nucleotides: TGTGCCAGCACTCTACAGGGGGCGAACATTCAGTACTTC.

The rearrangement uses TRBV28 and TRBJ2-7, with 7 bases lining up with TRBD1. CDR3 length: 14 residues. The ends lost 7 bases at V and 6 bases at J; junction bases unmatched: 12. Germline assignment: CDR1 MDHEN and CDR2 SYDVKM. The CDR3 loop reads CASTPGTVGSEQYF. The CDR3 nucleotides read TGTGCCAGCACCCCCGGGACAGTCGGTTCCGAGCAGTACTTC.

The chain joins TRBV11-2 to TRBJ1-3; possibly TRBD1 for D (5 bases). The CDR3 is 15 residues long. Trimming shortened V by 5 bases and J by 4 bases, and 15 bases separated the two germline ends. CDR1 is SGHAT, CDR2 FQNNGV, per germline. The CDR3 nucleotides read TGTGCCAGCAGCCCTATAAGGGGAGGGGGAAACACCATATATTTT. Translated: CASSPIRGGGNTIYF.

The gene calls are TRBV28 and TRBJ1-2, with TRBD1 matching over 11 bases. The V gene's germline CDR1 is MDHEN and CDR2 SYDVKM. V was pared by 6 bases and J by 3 bases, with 6 bases of the junction left unmatched. The CDR3 sequence is 15 residues long. This CDR3 reads CASRGTGGFYYGYTF. As DNA, the CDR3 is TGTGCCAGCAGAGGGACAGGGGGATTTTACTATGGCTACACCTTC.

The genes are TRBV3-1 (or the pseudogene TRBV3-2) and TRBJ1-2, with TRBD1 matching over 8 bases. The CDR3 loop spans 14 amino acids. Trimming took 3 bases from V and 6 from J; bases not matched to a gene: 6. CDR1 LGHDT and CDR2 YNNKEL come from the germline V gene (reference sequence). The CDR3 loop is CASSQGGQGHGYTF. The CDR3 bases are TGTGCCAGCAGCCAGGGTGGACAGGGCCATGGCTACACCTTC.

The chain links TRBV29-1 to TRBJ1-1, with D perhaps matching TRBD1 (6 bases). The CDR3 length is 13 residues. Germline CDR1 is SQVTM and CDR2 is ANQGSEA. V was pared by 4 bases and J by 1 base, with 10 bases between. The DNA of the CDR3 is TGCAGCGTTGTTAGGGACACGAACACTGAAGCTTTCTTT. Amino acids: CSVVRDTNTEAFF.

This sequence joins TRBV10-2 and TRBJ2-1, with 12 bases fitting TRBD2. The CDR3 contains 15 residues. V lost 8 bases to trimming and J lost 7 bases; unmatched junction nucleotides: 9. The germline V gene encodes CDR1 WSHSY and CDR2 SAAADI. CDR3 in amino acids: CASGLLAGGPNEQFF. The CDR3 DNA follows: TGCGCCAGCGGATTACTAGCGGGAGGTCCTAATGAGCAGTTCTTC.

This sequence joins TRBV19 and TRBJ1-2; D ambiguous. The CDR3 length is 11 residues. V was pared by 6 bases and J by 3 bases, with 5 bases between. Germline V gene data show CDR1 as LNHDA and CDR2 as SQIVND (reference sequence). The CDR3 loop is CASRGYYGYTF. CDR3 coding DNA: TGTGCCAGTAGGGGCTACTATGGCTACACCTTC. Combining the CDR3 with reference TRBV19 and TRBJ1-2 gives the whole variable domain DGGITQSPKYLFRKEGQNVTLSCEQNLNHDAMYWYRQDPGQGLRLIYYSQIVNDFQKGDIAEGYSVSREKKESFPLTVTSAQKNPTAFYLCASRGYYGYTFGSGTRLTVV.

This clone has just one count. The chain combines TRBV10-3 with TRBJ1-1, with 7 bases aligning to TRBD1. Germline CDR1 and CDR2: ENHRY and SYGVKD. The CDR3 covers 15 residues. V was clipped by 3 bases and J by 9 bases; unmatched bases: 13. Written as DNA, the CDR3 is TGTGCCATCAGTGACCGACAGGGTCAAGTCATGAAAGCTTTCTTT. Translated: CAISDRQGQVMKAFF.